This entry lists 2 T cell receptor beta chains sequenced from one sample in a study of T cells in Graves' hyperthyroidism and ophthalmopathy. Using RNA transcripts as the source, TCR beta CDR3 regions were amplified. During a first-round RT-PCR of the TCR CDR3, the HTBI primer set was used. One entry per CDR3 protein, called by TCRdb with MiXCR from the multiplex PCR reads. Of around 560,000 distinct CDR3 sequences in the sample, 16% were seen once. Sequencing was performed on blood. The source is a woman between 18 and 30 years old with Graves' hyperthyroidism.

CDR3 region: CASSLAGGYEQFF. CDR3 nucleotide sequence: TGTGCCAGCAGCTTGGCGGGGGGATACGAGCAGTTCTTC. The chain links TRBV5-5 to TRBJ2-1, with TRBD2 matching over 7 bases. The ends lost 0 bases at V and 10 bases at J; junction bases unmatched: 4. CDR3 length: 13 amino acids. The germline V gene encodes CDR1 SGHKS and CDR2 YYEKEE (reference sequence). The full variable domain, in which reference TRBV5-5 and TRBJ2-1 provide the parts outside the CDR3, is DAGVTQSPTHLIKTRGQQVTLRCSPISGHKSVSWYQQVLGQGPQFIFQYYEKEERGRGNFPDRFSARQFPNYSSELNVNALLLGDSALYLCASSLAGGYEQFFGPGTRLTVL.

This clonotype was counted ten times or more. V gene TRBV6-1 combines with J gene TRBJ1-1; D is unclear. The CDR3 length is 13 residues. Germline CDR1 MNHNS, CDR2 SASEGT. Trimming cost V 7 bases and J 0 bases, with 9 bases left between them. The CDR3 is CASKTRLNTEAFF. The CDR3, as DNA: TGTGCCAGCAAAACTAGGTTGAACACTGAAGCTTTCTTT.